These 4 T cell receptor beta chains share one sample of origin, sequenced in a study of OX40 agonist ivuxolimab in advanced cancers. The library was made by the immunoSEQ multiplex PCR assay. TCRdb's version of the immuneACCESS table is confined to in-frame rearrangements and falls short of the full clone set. An unresolved V gene accounts for under half of the shortfall where checked; the remainder is of unknown origin. This sample comprises 45,000 to 65,000 clones, roughly 90% of them detected only once. Approximately 7% of the sample lies in the top ten. Sample: CD4+ or CD8+ T cells sorted from blood, taken in a trial of the OX40 agonist ivuxolimab. The receptor set was obtained from an adult with an advanced solid tumor such as melanoma, head and neck, liver or kidney cancer.

The chain uses TRBV28 and TRBJ2-5; no firm D call. V was trimmed by 2 bases and J by 6 bases, leaving 13 bases between them. This CDR3 has 14 amino acids. Germline loops: CDR1 MDHEN, CDR2 SYDVKM. The DNA of the CDR3 is TGTGCCAGCAGTTTAGATCCCCGGCAGCAGACCCAGTACTTC. Translation: CASSLDPRQQTQYF.

The rearrangement uses TRBV5-1 and TRBJ2-7; D gene uncertain. CDR1 is SGHRS, CDR2 YFSETQ, per germline. The CDR3 spans 14 residues. V was pared by 1 base and J by 0 bases, with 8 bases between. CDR3 bases: TGCGCCAGCAGCTTGCTGGCCGACTCCTACGAGCAGTACTTC. Amino acids: CASSLLADSYEQYF.

The rearrangement links TRBV28 to TRBJ2-1, with 11 bases matching TRBD2. Germline V lookup: CDR1 MDHEN, CDR2 SYDVKM. The CDR3 is 14 residues long. V was pared by 10 bases and J by 5 bases, with 7 bases of the junction left unmatched. In DNA form, the CDR3 reads TGTGCCACACTATTGGGACTAGCGGACAATGAGCAGTTCTTC. Translating it yields CATLLGLADNEQFF.

CDR3 DNA: TGTGCCAGTAGTATAACTGGGACAGGCGCTGGCTACACCTTC. Its protein is CASSITGTGAGYTF. V usage is TRBV19 and J usage is TRBJ1-2; TRBD1 agrees at 8 bases. Trimming removed 2 bases from V and 7 bases from J; junction bases left unmatched: 6. There are 14 residues in the CDR3. CDR1 LNHDA and CDR2 SQIVND come from the germline V gene (reference sequence).